This T cell receptor beta chain was sequenced for a study of CD8 T cells in Susac syndrome. The authors reverse transcribed about 0.45 to 1 ug RNA with random hexamers. The amplification used immunoSEQ multiplex PCR on TCR beta CDR3; it spanned 54 Vbeta and 13 Jbeta. MiXCR, applied by TCRdb to the immunoSEQ multiplex PCR reads, yields one record per CDR3 protein. The data hold hundreds of thousands of distinct CDR3 sequences, with roughly 84% observed a single time. This CDR3 has 14 amino acids. Germline V gene sequence: CDR1 MDHEN, CDR2 SYDVKM. V lost 3 bases to trimming and J lost 7 bases; unmatched junction nucleotides: 6. Peripheral blood CD8+ and CD4+ T cells were profiled by TCR beta sequencing. Negative isolation yielded CD4+ and CD8+ T cells, and FACS enriched TEMRA cells.

The chain links TRBV28 to TRBJ2-1; 7 bases align to TRBD2. The source of this sequence is a human donor with multiple sclerosis. The sample was CD8+ T cells from PBMCs. The DNA of the CDR3 is TGTGCCAGCAGTTTGTACCAGCGGGATAATGAGCAGTTCTTC. It is translated as CASSLYQRDNEQFF.